This TCR beta chain was sequenced in a study of T cells in Graves' hyperthyroidism and ophthalmopathy (dated by TCRdb to between 2018 and 2021). In terms of the full investigation: Peripheral blood was collected at initial diagnosis, before any treatment. According to the paper, TCR Vbeta CDR3 sequencing was carried out on approximately 140 peripheral blood samples, which came from fewer than 50 ophthalmopathy, 80 or so hyperthyroidism and about 17 progressor patients. Whether ophthalmopathy could be predicted prospectively was tested in an independent validation cohort made up of about 20 hyperthyroidism patients plus 17 patients who later progressed to ophthalmopathy. A discovery cohort of about a hundred patients, roughly 43 with Graves' ophthalmopathy and 55 to 60 with stable Graves' hyperthyroidism, was used to find distinguishing TCR V-J signatures. In addition, the study compared T-cell repertoires in thyroid tissue and in blood from roughly 6 Graves' hyperthyroidism patients. The 100 discovery patients were randomly split 7:3 into training and test sets. After sampling, hyperthyroidism patients received methimazole starting at 30 mg daily, and ophthalmopathy patients received high-dose intravenous methylprednisolone. Here is what the overall study found, with its caveats: In validation, progression to ophthalmopathy was predicted by the model with about 70% sensitivity and 72% to 85% specificity, a median of 6.5 months before onset. No statistical method was used to fix the sample size in advance, and group allocation was not hidden from the investigators. Most expanded thyroid clonotypes (frequency above 0.001) were also detected in blood, suggesting blood repertoires may reflect thyroid immune responses. Ophthalmopathy was separated from stable hyperthyroidism by a 13 V-J signature model, with around 90% sensitivity and about 81% specificity obtained in cross-validation and 80%/75% obtained in testing.

V drops 6 bases and J drops 1 base, leaving 14 bases in between. Spanning cysteine to phenylalanine, the CDR3 consists of 14 amino acids. The DNA shown is the 42-base CDR3, in frame from base 1. The germline V gene provides CDR1 SQVTM and CDR2 ANQGSEA. TCR beta CDR3 regions were amplified from RNA transcripts. For the first round of RT-PCR on the TCR CDR3, the HTBI primer set was used together with the Qiagen OneStep RT-PCR kit. Libraries were constructed in a second round of multiplex PCR, after which size selection and purification were carried out. Paired-end sequencing of the libraries was performed with 100 bp reads on an Illumina HiSeq2000. The original pipeline was this. Raw data were processed with SOAPnuke, discarding reads with adapters, uncalled bases, mean Phred below 15, or no exact constant-primer or identifier match. High-quality paired reads were merged with COPE v1.2.5, and unique nucleotide sequences were defined as clonotypes. MiTCR v1.1 was used to align the clonotypes against IMGT TRBV, TRBD and TRBJ reference segments. Only V-J combinations with frequency above 0.0001, covering 99% to 99.2% of repertoires, were analysed. The TCS score was defined as the ratio of F50 (clonal expansion) to E x V (chaos), calculated using BLOSUM62-based TCRdist between CDR3 peptides within each V-J. Welch's t-statistics and random forest reduced 500 to 550 V-J features to 13, which were used in a naive Bayes classifier (R e1071). TCRdb passed the public sequencing reads through fastp at Q25 and MiXCR, retaining productive beta sequences. Entries that share a CDR3 protein sequence are merged under the most common genes and DNA. The V and J calls, along with clone size, are taken from TCRdb and not from the paper's own processing. In this sample the table shows about 510,000 distinct CDR3 sequences, about 15% of which occur a single time. Approximately 15% of the sample goes to the ten largest clones.

Stable Graves' hyperthyroidism was defined as the absence of progression to ophthalmopathy over 18 months of follow-up. Hyperthyroidism patients were newly diagnosed, with disease duration under 2 months, and aged 18 to 65 years. The study excluded patients with uncontrolled infections, other autoimmune diseases, pregnancy or lactation. Diagnoses were based on clinical symptoms, serum thyroxine and TRAb, thyroid ultrasound and orbital computed tomography. PBMCs were separated from over 9 ml of fresh peripheral blood using Ficoll-Paque density gradient centrifugation. Trizol reagent was used to extract total RNA, and RNA quality was then checked on an Agilent 2100 Bioanalyzer. As regards this clonotype: It lacks a known antigen. The sample holds no much larger clone one base away, and base qualities are not on file.

The chain was built from TRBV29-1 and TRBJ2-3, with no D gene named confidently. This clonotype was obtained from a woman in her thirties or forties with Graves' hyperthyroidism. The sequenced material came from blood. CDR3 sequence: CSVEQLLGTDTQYF. The sequence in DNA is TGCAGCGTGGAACAGCTCCTGGGCACAGATACGCAGTATTTT.